The clone carrying this TCR beta chain came up many times. As yet, its antigen is unknown. Over 160 million TCR-beta sequences from 15-18 subjects came out of each sequencing run. In TCRdb, the 5' RACE reads were re-called with MiXCR into one record per CDR3 protein. The table has about 38,000 distinct CDR3 sequences, 6% to 7.5% seen once. The sample is drawn from a study of neurological immune-mediated disorders. Overall study results and limits: Sharing of CDR3 amino acid sequences among expanded clones across subjects was absent, suggesting private repertoires in all groups. It was HTLV-1-associated myelopathy that showed the most TCR clonal expansion, while multiple sclerosis showed the least, falling below healthy controls.

The CDR3 extends over 12 amino acids. In germline, CDR1 is DFQATT, CDR2 SNEGSKA (reference sequence). V gave up 3 bases and J gave up 7 bases, with 13 bases separating them. Sorted libraries came from 950,000 to 1,000,000 CD4+ or CD8+ T cells. The gene calls are TRBV20-1 and TRBJ2-7, with D hard to call. The clonotype was recovered from a man aged 45 to 65 in good health. Sequencing was performed on CD4+ T cells from blood. CDR3 bases: TGCAGTGCTAGTAGATTGGTCGGGGAGCAGTACTTC. Amino acids: CSASRLVGEQYF.